This entry concerns a single T cell receptor (beta chain). RNA transcripts yielded amplified TCR beta CDR3 regions. The first round was an RT-PCR with HTBI primers, and the second round was a multiplex PCR. TCRdb passed the multiplex PCR reads through MiXCR, listing each CDR3 protein once. This table has 580,000 or so distinct CDR3 sequences, approximately 35% appearing once. The sample belongs to a study of Graves' ophthalmopathy and Graves' hyperthyroidism. Whole-study context: Ophthalmopathy not arising within 18 months of follow-up defined hyperthyroidism as stable.

Among the hyperthyroidism patients, all were newly diagnosed, aged 18 to 65, with under 2 months' duration. Excluded were patients with other autoimmune diseases, uncontrolled infections, pregnancy or lactation. The diagnostic workup employed clinical symptoms, serum thyroxine, TRAb, thyroid ultrasound and orbital computed tomography. CDR3 length equals 12 residues. Germline CDR1 is DFQATT and CDR2 is SNEGSKA (reference sequence). Trimming removed 0 bases at V and 5 bases at J, with 7 bases between. The gene calls are TRBV20-1 and TRBJ1-2; a weak D match, TRBD1 (6 bases). The source material was peripheral blood or thyroid tissue (not recorded which). The clonotype was recovered from an adult man with Graves' hyperthyroidism. The CDR3 DNA reads as TGCAGTGCTAGAGAGGACAGTTATGGCTACACCTTC. Protein sequence: CSAREDSYGYTF.